One and the same sample provided the 15 T cell receptor beta chains below, sequenced in a study of cytomegalovirus exposure and HLA in healthy donors. In the PCR, 60 Vbeta and 13 Jbeta primers were used. Sequencing used immunoSEQ multiplex PCR; TCRdb keeps in-frame clones, though not all of them. The sample yields 90,000 to 120,000 clones, more than 75% seen once. Sample: PBMCs. The receptors come from a man aged 25-45 years in good health and CMV-seropositive.

V gene TRBV13 combines with J gene TRBJ1-1; D gene unclear. V lost 0 bases, J lost 7 bases, and 9 bases lay in between. Germline CDR1 is PRHDT and CDR2 is FYEKMQ (reference sequence). This CDR3 is built from 13 residues. This chain's CDR3 is CASSLGQWNEAFF. The CDR3 region has the DNA TGTGCCAGCAGCTTAGGACAGTGGAATGAAGCTTTCTTT.

Here the CDR3 reads CASKPGQGNGNTIYF. CDR3 sequence (DNA): TGTGCCAGCAAACCGGGACAGGGGAACGGAAACACCATATATTTT. This chain links TRBV2 with TRBJ1-3; 10 positions agree with TRBD1. CDR1 is SNHLY and CDR2 is FYNNEI in the germline V gene. V gave up 7 bases and J gave up 4 bases; unmatched junction bases: 7. The length of the CDR3 is 15 residues.

The gene calls are TRBV19 and TRBJ1-1; 8 bases line up with TRBD1. The V segment lost 0 bases and the J segment 10 bases; nucleotides outside the gene matches: 7. Germline CDR1 LNHDA, CDR2 SQIVND (reference sequence). This CDR3 is 14 amino acids long. CDR3 region: CASSIDAGTGGAFF. DNA for the CDR3: TGTGCCAGTAGTATAGATGCCGGGACAGGCGGAGCTTTCTTT.

This clone was counted once. V usage is TRBV7-9 and J usage is TRBJ2-2; D gene ambiguous. The CDR3 contains 15 residues. The V gene's germline CDR1 is SEHNR and CDR2 FQNEAQ (reference sequence). V was shortened by 0 bases and J by 4 bases, with 9 bases between the two germline ends. CDR3 DNA sequence: TGTGCCAGCAGCTTAGCTTCGGTTATCACCGGGGAGCTGTTTTTT. Its translation: CASSLASVITGELFF.

For the CDR3, the DNA is TGTGCCAGCAGCACCAGCCGGGACAGGGTGCTAATTGGTGCTAATGAAAAACTGTTTTTT. This codes for CASSTSRDRVLIGANEKLFF. The gene calls are TRBV11-3 and TRBJ1-4; 9 nucleotides agree with TRBD1. Germline V lookup: CDR1 SGHNT, CDR2 YENEEA. The CDR3 extends over 20 amino acids. The trim removed 5 bases at V and 3 bases at J, leaving 19 bases unmatched.

In its sample, this clone was seen once. The CDR3 nucleotides read TGCAGCGTTGAGGGACAAGTACAAGAGACCCAGTACTTC. Its translation is CSVEGQVQETQYF. This chain joins TRBV29-1 and TRBJ2-5, with D perhaps matching TRBD1 (6 bases). Trimming took off 3 bases at V and 2 bases at J, with 10 bases between the two ends. This CDR3 region has 13 residues. Germline lookup yields CDR1 SQVTM and CDR2 ANQGSEA.

This chain links TRBV5-5 with TRBJ2-6, with D perhaps matching TRBD1 (6 bases). The CDR3 has 20 residues. V lost 0 bases and J lost 0, with 19 bases in between. Per germline, CDR1 SGHKS and CDR2 YYEKEE (reference sequence). CDR3 in DNA: TGTGCCAGCAGCTTGGCCGGGGCAGGGGCCATCTACTCTGGGGCCAACGTCCTGACTTTC. The encoded protein is CASSLAGAGAIYSGANVLTF.

The chain combines TRBV18 with TRBJ1-1; tentative D call: TRBD1 (5 bases). Germline V CDR1 and CDR2: KGHSH, LQKENI. The V end was cut by 0 bases, the J end by 10 bases, with 12 bases between. This CDR3 contains 13 residues. The CDR3 DNA follows: TGTGCCAGCTCACCACCGGGAGGGGCCGGAGCTTTCTTT. Its translation is CASSPPGGAGAFF. The full variable domain, completed using reference TRBV18 and TRBJ1-1, is NAGVMQNPRHLVRRRGQEARLRCSPMKGHSHVYWYRQLPEEGLKFMVYLQKENIIDESGMPKERFSAEFPKEGPSILRIQQVVRGDSAAYFCASSPPGGAGAFFGQGTRLTVV.

V is TRBV27 and J is TRBJ1-4; D is unclear. With 7 bases removed from V and 2 bases from J, the gap between germline ends came to 11 bases. CDR1 is MNHEY and CDR2 is SMNVEV in the germline V gene (reference sequence). The CDR3 has 14 residues. As DNA, the CDR3 is TGTGCCAGCAAAGCGACGGGGACTAATGAAAAACTGTTTTTT. Its protein is CASKATGTNEKLFF.

The chain recombines TRBV7-8 with TRBJ2-3; TRBD2 agrees at 9 bases. CDR1 is SGHVS and CDR2 is FQNEAQ in the germline V gene. Trimming at V came to 5 bases and at J to 1 base, leaving 7 bases not matched to a gene. This CDR3 has 16 amino acids. CDR3 residues: CASSVRRTSGTDTQYF. Written as DNA, the CDR3 is TGTGCCAGCAGCGTCCGTAGGACTAGCGGCACAGATACGCAGTATTTT.

The count of this clone is one. The genes are TRBV11-3 and TRBJ2-3; D remains ambiguous. V lost 0 bases, J lost 5 bases, and 12 bases lay in between. Germline V gene sequence: CDR1 SGHNT, CDR2 YENEEA. The CDR3 extends over 15 amino acids. The CDR3 spells CASSLDLRVRDTQYF. As DNA, the CDR3 is TGTGCCAGCAGCTTAGATCTTCGGGTTAGAGATACGCAGTATTTT.

This chain connects TRBV5-1 to TRBJ2-7; D not certain. The V end was cut by 0 bases, the J end by 5 bases, with 12 bases between. This CDR3 spans 14 amino acids. Germline V lookup: CDR1 SGHRS, CDR2 YFSETQ. The CDR3 region has the DNA TGCGCCAGCAGCTTGGTACAGATCGGCGACGAGCAGTACTTC. Protein: CASSLVQIGDEQYF.

This sequence joins TRBV23-1 and TRBJ1-1, with no clear D. TRBV23-1 falls under the ORF class, with uncertain function. The CDR3 has 16 residues. Trimming shortened V by 3 bases and J by 3 bases, and 17 bases separated the two germline ends. The CDR3: CASSHLRERVDTEAFF. In DNA, the CDR3 is TGCGCCAGCAGTCACTTGAGGGAGAGGGTGGACACTGAAGCTTTCTTT.

The CDR3 loop is CASSLTGGSQEAFF. CDR3 coding DNA: TGCGCCAGCAGCTTGACAGGCGGGAGTCAAGAAGCTTTCTTT. This rearrangement joins TRBV5-1 to TRBJ1-1, with a weak D call TRBD1 (5 bases). The CDR3 extends over 14 amino acids. Trimming removed 1 base at V and 8 bases at J, with 15 bases between. Germline V gene sequence: CDR1 SGHRS, CDR2 YFSETQ.

The CDR3 nucleotides read TGTGCCAGCAGTTACGGAGGGGCGGATTCACCCCTCCACTTT. This encodes CASSYGGADSPLHF. The rearrangement uses TRBV6-5 and TRBJ1-6, with a weak D call TRBD1 (5 bases). The germline V gene encodes CDR1 MNHEY and CDR2 SVGAGI. The CDR3 has 14 amino acids. V gave up 2 bases and J gave up 8 bases, with 10 bases separating them.